A selection of T cell receptor beta chains follows, all from one sample in a study of OX40 agonist ivuxolimab in advanced cancers. Sequencing was performed with immunoSEQ multiplex PCR; in TCRdb, only in-frame clones are kept and a portion is missing. The data contain roughly 26,000 clones, 80% to 90% of them singletons. The source material was CD4+ or CD8+ T cells sorted from blood, sampled in a trial of the OX40 agonist ivuxolimab. These receptors came from an adult with an advanced solid tumor such as melanoma, head and neck, liver or kidney cancer. CDR3s include the opening cysteine and the closing phenylalanine or tryptophan. A D gene is named only where the DNA matches it firmly. A row's size may be missing; if present it is once, few, many or a size class.

D gene	clone size	V gene	J gene	CDR3 DNA	CDR3 protein
TRBD2	.	TRBV27	TRBJ2-1	TGTGCCAGCACCCTCCCGGGACTAGCGGGGAGTGATAAGCAGTTCTTC	CASTLPGLAGSDKQFF
.	.	TRBV4-1	TRBJ2-7	TGCGCCAGCAGCCATCGGGGGAGCTCCTACGAGCAGTACTTC	CASSHRGSSYEQYF
TRBD2	.	TRBV6-5	TRBJ2-7	TGTGCCAGCAGTTACAGGGGACTAGCGGGAGGTTACGAGCAGTACTTC	CASSYRGLAGGYEQYF
.	.	TRBV19	TRBJ2-7	TGTGCCAGTAGTACTCTTGCAGGGTCCCCCTACGAGCAGTACTTC	CASSTLAGSPYEQYF
TRBD1	.	TRBV13	TRBJ1-2	TGTGCCAGCAGCTTTAGACAGGGGGGCGATGGCTACACCTTC	CASSFRQGGDGYTF
.	.	TRBV5-4	TRBJ2-7	TGTGCCAGCAGCCAAGATCAGTACGAGCAGTACTTC	CASSQDQYEQYF
.	.	TRBV7-2	TRBJ2-7	TGTGCCAGCAGCTCAGACAGCTCCTACGAGCAGTACTTC	CASSSDSSYEQYF
TRBD1	.	TRBV27	TRBJ1-5	TGTGCCAGCAGTTATACAGGGGGAAAGCAGCCCCAGCATTTT	CASSYTGGKQPQHF
TRBD2	.	TRBV7-9	TRBJ2-5	TGTGTCAGCAGCTTTCTAGCGGGAGGGGTAGAGACCCAGTACTTC	CVSSFLAGGVETQYF
TRBD1	.	TRBV27	TRBJ1-5	TGTGCCAGCAGTCCCACCCGGGACAGGGATTATAGCAATCAGCCCCAGCATTTT	CASSPTRDRDYSNQPQHF
.	.	TRBV19	TRBJ2-1	TGTGCCAGTACTCCTGGGGGTGAGCAGTTCTTC	CASTPGGEQFF
.	few	TRBV19	TRBJ2-6	TGTGCCAGTAGTATAGAGGGGGGATCTGGGGCCAACGTCCTGACTTTC	CASSIEGGSGANVLTF
TRBD2	.	TRBV5-4	TRBJ2-7	TGTGCCAGCAGCCCCCCGGGTAGCGGGAGGGGGGGCGGCGAGCAGTACTTC	CASSPPGSGRGGGEQYF
.	.	TRBV5-1	TRBJ2-2	TGCGCCAGCAGCTCGCCCCACGGGGAGCTGTTTTTT	CASSSPHGELFF
.	.	TRBV7-2	TRBJ2-2	TGTGCCAGCAGCCCCAACCGGGCCCCGGACGGGGAGCTGTTTTTT	CASSPNRAPDGELFF
TRBD2	.	TRBV6-5	TRBJ2-1	TGTGCCAGCAGTCTGGGACTAGAGCAGTTCTTC	CASSLGLEQFF
.	once	TRBV7-2	TRBJ2-7	TGTGCCAGCAGCCCTGGGGTCGGAGGAGACGAGCAGTACTTC	CASSPGVGGDEQYF
.	.	TRBV7-2	TRBJ2-2	TGTGCCAGCAGCCCCCCTTATTACACCGGGGAGCTGTTTTTT	CASSPPYYTGELFF
TRBD2	.	TRBV10-1	TRBJ2-7	TGCGCCAGCAGTGCGCCGGGACTAGAGGAGGCGCAGTACTTC	CASSAPGLEEAQYF
.	.	TRBV25-1	TRBJ2-3	TGTGCCACAGGGGTTAGTGGGCTAGCCATCGTAGATACGCAGTATTTT	CATGVSGLAIVDTQYF
TRBD2	.	TRBV4-2	TRBJ2-7	TGTGCCAGCAGCCAAGATTTGATAGCGGGGGCCCACGCCTACGAGCAGTACTTC	CASSQDLIAGAHAYEQYF
.	.	TRBV6-1	TRBJ2-7	TGTGCCAGCAGTGGAGACAATCATTTCTCCTACGAGCAGTACTTC	CASSGDNHFSYEQYF
.	.	TRBV11-3	TRBJ2-1	TGTGCCAGCAGTCGGGACGTATACAATGAGCAGTTCTTC	CASSRDVYNEQFF
.	.	TRBV6-1	TRBJ2-7	TGTGCCAGCAGTGAAAACTACGAGCAGTACTTC	CASSENYEQYF
TRBD1	.	TRBV4-1	TRBJ2-5	TGCGCCAGCAGCCAAGACCCGGACAGGGTGTTTGAGACCCAGTACTTC	CASSQDPDRVFETQYF
TRBD1	.	TRBV14	TRBJ2-5	TGTGCCAGCAGCGAAACAGGGGGCTACGAGACCCAGCACTTC	CASSETGGYETQHF
.	.	TRBV19	TRBJ1-1	TGTGCCACAAGAACAGGGATGCTTGAAGCTTTCTTT	CATRTGMLEAFF
TRBD2	.	TRBV27	TRBJ2-5	TGTGCCAGCAGCGCCGGGACTATGGAGACCCAGTACTTC	CASSAGTMETQYF
TRBD2	.	TRBV6-6	TRBJ2-7	TGTGCCAGCAGGGGAACAACAGCGGGGGTTGGGGAGCAGTACTTC	CASRGTTAGVGEQYF
.	.	TRBV7-8	TRBJ2-2	TGTGCCAGCAGCTTAGCCGGGACTGTCCTTTCTGGGGAGCTGTTTTTT	CASSLAGTVLSGELFF
.	.	TRBV6-1	TRBJ2-5	TGTGCCGAGGGGGGGTCAGTGTTGGAGACCCAGTACTTC	CAEGGSVLETQYF
.	.	TRBV15	TRBJ2-7	TGTGCCACCAGCAGAGGGGACACCCCCTACGAGCAGTACTTC	CATSRGDTPYEQYF
TRBD1	.	TRBV5-4	TRBJ2-7	TGTGCCAGCAGCTTGGTTCAGGGGGCAAGTTCCTACGAGCAGTACTTC	CASSLVQGASSYEQYF
.	.	TRBV28	TRBJ1-4	TGTGCCAGCAGGGGCTTGGTGTATGAAAAACTGTTTTTT	CASRGLVYEKLFF
.	.	TRBV13	TRBJ2-3	TGTGCCAGCAGCCGACGTGGGGACAGCACAGATACGCAGTATTTT	CASSRRGDSTDTQYF
.	.	TRBV11-2	TRBJ2-5	TGTGCCAGCAGCTTATGGGCGGAGACCCAGTACTTC	CASSLWAETQYF
TRBD1	once	TRBV7-8	TRBJ2-2	TGTGCCAGCAGCGGGACAGGGACCGGGGAGCTGTTTTTT	CASSGTGTGELFF
.	.	TRBV7-9	TRBJ2-5	TGTGCCAGCAGCGTCGATGACAGGGGAGGGTCGGTAAGGACCCAGTACTTC	CASSVDDRGGSVRTQYF
.	.	TRBV11-2	TRBJ2-7	TGTGCCAGCAGCGACAGGTCTTCCGAGCAGTACTTC	CASSDRSSEQYF
.	.	TRBV5-5	TRBJ1-4	TGTGCCAGCAGCCCAGACACCCTCCCGGGTGAAAAACTGTTTTTT	CASSPDTLPGEKLFF
.	once	TRBV6-5	TRBJ1-6	TGTGCCAGCAAGAATCTAAGATCACCCCTCCACTTT	CASKNLRSPLHF
TRBD2	.	TRBV5-6	TRBJ2-2	TGTGCCAGCAGCTTTCAAAGCGGGGGGTACATATCCGGGGAGCTGTTTTTT	CASSFQSGGYISGELFF
.	.	TRBV6-5	TRBJ1-5	TGTGCCAGCAGTCCCTGGACCGATCAGCCCCAGCATTTT	CASSPWTDQPQHF
TRBD2	.	TRBV7-9	TRBJ2-7	TGTGCCATAGACGAGCGGGGACCGGGGGAGCAGTACTTC	CAIDERGPGEQYF
.	once	TRBV15	TRBJ1-5	TGTGCCACCAGGGCAGAAGGTATCAATCGGCCCCAGCATTTT	CATRAEGINRPQHF
.	.	TRBV6-5	TRBJ2-7	TGTGCCAGCAGTTACCAGGGGTACGAGCAGTACTTC	CASSYQGYEQYF
TRBD2	.	TRBV6-1	TRBJ2-5	TGTGCCAGCAGGGCCGGGACTAGCGGGGTTGCTACCCAGTACTTC	CASRAGTSGVATQYF
TRBD2	once	TRBV27	TRBJ2-1	TGTGCCAGCAGTTTACGGGGGGGGTCTAAGAATGAGCAGTTCTTC	CASSLRGGSKNEQFF
.	.	TRBV5-4	TRBJ2-7	TGTGCCAGCAGCTTGGATGGCAGGGTCCACGAGCAGTACTTC	CASSLDGRVHEQYF
.	.	TRBV7-8	TRBJ2-7	TGTGCCAGCAGCTTAATTGGGGGCTACGAGCAGTACTTC	CASSLIGGYEQYF
TRBD2	once	TRBV7-9	TRBJ2-7	TGTGCCAGCAGCTTCAGGACTAGCGGGGCCGTCTACGAGCAGTACTTC	CASSFRTSGAVYEQYF
.	.	TRBV7-6	TRBJ2-2	TGTGCCAGCAGCTTAGGAGGGGGAAACACCGGGGAGCTGTTTTTT	CASSLGGGNTGELFF
.	.	TRBV6-1	TRBJ1-2	TGTGCCAGCACCTTAGGGGATGGCTACACCTTC	CASTLGDGYTF
.	.	TRBV7-6	TRBJ1-3	TGTGCCAGCAGCTTAGTTACCGGCTCTGGAAACACCATATATTTT	CASSLVTGSGNTIYF
TRBD1	.	TRBV11-2	TRBJ1-2	TGTGCCAGCAGCACCAGGACAGGGAAATATGGCTACACCTTC	CASSTRTGKYGYTF
.	.	TRBV9	TRBJ2-2	TGTGCCAGCAGCCCAAACACCGGGGAGCTGTTTTTT	CASSPNTGELFF
TRBD2	.	TRBV4-1	TRBJ2-1	TGCGCCAGCAGCCTCGGGACTAGCGGGGGTTTTGAGCAGTTCTTC	CASSLGTSGGFEQFF